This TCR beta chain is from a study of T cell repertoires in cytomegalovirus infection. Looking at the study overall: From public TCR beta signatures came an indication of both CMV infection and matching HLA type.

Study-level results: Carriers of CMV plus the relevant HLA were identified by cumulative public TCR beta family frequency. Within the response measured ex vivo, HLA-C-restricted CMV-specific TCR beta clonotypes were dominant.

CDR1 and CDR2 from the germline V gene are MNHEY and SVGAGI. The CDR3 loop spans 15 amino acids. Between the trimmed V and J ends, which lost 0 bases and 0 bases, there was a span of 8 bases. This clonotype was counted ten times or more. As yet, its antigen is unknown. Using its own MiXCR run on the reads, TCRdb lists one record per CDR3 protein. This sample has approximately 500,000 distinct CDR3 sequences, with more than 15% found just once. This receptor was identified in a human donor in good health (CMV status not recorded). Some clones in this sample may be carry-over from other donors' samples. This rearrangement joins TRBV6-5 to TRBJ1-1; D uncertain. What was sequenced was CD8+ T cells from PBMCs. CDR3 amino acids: CASSYSSGLNTEAFF. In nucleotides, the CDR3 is TGTGCCAGCAGTTACTCGAGCGGATTGAACACTGAAGCTTTCTTT.